The 27 T cell receptor beta chains given below trace back to one sample, sequenced in a study of monozygotic twins with inflammatory bowel disease. From the 5' RACE reads, TCRdb lists one entry per CDR3 protein and no DNA. The listing contains about 450,000 distinct CDR3 sequences. Input material: blood. The origin of the receptors is a human donor with ulcerative colitis or Crohn's disease, or a healthy co-twin of an affected twin (not recorded which).

The gene calls are TRBV21-1 and TRBJ1-4. TRBV21-1 is a known pseudogene. CDR3 length equals 15 residues. The CDR3 spells CASSKETEKNEKLFF.

This chain links TRBV12-3 or TRBV12-4 with TRBJ2-7; the D gene TCRdb calls, TRBD1, cannot be checked with no DNA. The CDR3 runs 14 residues. The CDR3 loop is CASRAGTYSYEQYF.

This CDR3 reads CASRPGLAASSYNEQFF. This chain links TRBV28 with TRBJ2-1; TCRdb's D call of TRBD2 is untestable without DNA. CDR3 length equals 17 residues. Germline CDR1 reads MDHEN; CDR2 reads SYDVKM. Using reference TRBV28 and TRBJ2-1 for the parts outside the CDR3, the full variable domain is DVKVTQSSRYLVKRTGEKVFLECVQDMDHENMFWYRQDPGLGLRLIYFSYDVKMKEKGDIPEGYSVSREKKERFSLILESASTNQTSMYLCASRPGLAASSYNEQFFGPGTRLTVL.

This chain connects TRBV29-1 to TRBJ1-6; TCRdb lists TRBD1, though no DNA is available to test this call. The CDR3 covers 14 residues. Germline V gene sequence: CDR1 SQVTM, CDR2 ANQGSEA. The CDR3 sequence is CSVALGQGDSPLHF.

V and J are TRBV6-1 and TRBJ2-2; absent DNA, TCRdb's TRBD1 call cannot be checked. The CDR3 is made up of 16 amino acids. Germline CDR1 reads MNHNS; CDR2 reads SASEGT. This CDR3 reads CASSLSRTGRTGELFF.

The J gene is TRBJ1-4, the V gene TRBV20-1; TCRdb gives TRBD1 as the D gene, but with no DNA this cannot be confirmed. The germline V gene encodes CDR1 DFQATT and CDR2 SNEGSKA (reference sequence). The CDR3 covers 15 residues. This CDR3 reads CSARGGTGGSEKLFF.

The chain links TRBV20-1 to TRBJ2-5. CDR1 is DFQATT, CDR2 SNEGSKA, per germline (reference sequence). The CDR3 totals 13 residues. CDR3 protein: CSARVTLQETQYF.

The chain joins TRBV7-6 to TRBJ1-3; the D call from TCRdb, TRBD1, cannot be confirmed without DNA. Per germline, CDR1 SGHVS and CDR2 FNYEAQ. The CDR3 has 17 amino acids. The CDR3 protein is CASSLVLQGSSGNTIYF.

This rearrangement joins TRBV12-3 or TRBV12-4 to TRBJ1-2. CDR3 length: 14 amino acids. Here the CDR3 reads CASSSSIGPLSYTF.

The rearrangement joins TRBV12-3 or TRBV12-4 to TRBJ2-7; absent DNA, TCRdb's TRBD1 call cannot be checked. This CDR3 spans 13 amino acids. This chain's CDR3 is CASSEGGSYEQYF.

This chain joins TRBV5-1 and TRBJ2-3; TCRdb designates TRBD2, a call that cannot be tested without DNA. CDR1 is SGHRS and CDR2 is YFSETQ in the germline V gene. The CDR3 contains 16 residues. Here the CDR3 reads CASSFLEIAGGDTQYF.

This sequence joins TRBV18 and TRBJ2-1. Germline CDR1 KGHSH, CDR2 LQKENI. The CDR3 extends over 13 amino acids. CDR3 sequence reads: CASCARSYNEQFF.

This rearrangement joins TRBV27 to TRBJ2-7. There are 16 residues in the CDR3. Germline CDR1 MNHEY, CDR2 SMNVEV (reference sequence). The CDR3 loop reads CASSLSGNRPSPEQYF.

This rearrangement joins TRBV15 to TRBJ2-4; TCRdb outputs TRBD2, but without DNA this stays unchecked. The CDR3 spans 15 residues. Germline CDR1 is LNHNV and CDR2 is YYDKDF (reference sequence). CDR3 sequence reads: CATSARTSRQNIQYF.

The chain combines TRBV5-1 with TRBJ1-6. Germline CDR1 SGHRS, CDR2 YFSETQ. The CDR3 is made up of 17 amino acids. CDR3 in amino acids: CASSPTIVSSYNSPLHF.

The chain is built from TRBV20-1 and TRBJ2-7; TCRdb selects TRBD2, and the lack of DNA leaves this call unchecked. The CDR3 totals 13 residues. In germline, CDR1 is DFQATT, CDR2 SNEGSKA (reference sequence). CDR3 region: CSALSGASYEQYF.

CDR3 sequence: CASRRTSGDGELFF. The V call is TRBV7-2, the J call TRBJ1-4; there is no DNA to check the TCRdb D call of TRBD1. The CDR3 runs to 14 residues. Germline CDR1 SGHTA, CDR2 FQGNSA.

The gene calls are TRBV9 and TRBJ1-4; the TCRdb call, TRBD1, lacks DNA for checking. The V gene's germline CDR1 is SGDLS and CDR2 YYNGEE. The length of the CDR3 is 16 residues. CDR3 in amino acids: CARGGGRNPTNEKLFF.

V is TRBV4-2 and J is TRBJ2-1; the TRBD1 assignment by TCRdb is unverifiable without DNA. The germline CDR1 and CDR2 sequences are LGHNA and YNFKEQ. The CDR3 is 12 amino acids. The CDR3: CASSQQGNEQFF.

V is TRBV5-4 and J is TRBJ2-3; TCRdb's assignment of TRBD1 cannot be checked, as there is no DNA. The CDR3 length is 15 residues. The V gene's germline CDR1 is SGHNT and CDR2 YYREEE (reference sequence). The CDR3 reads CASIPPGRGRDTQYF.

The gene calls are TRBV10-3 and TRBJ2-2; TCRdb calls TRBD1, which cannot be checked without DNA. Per germline, CDR1 ENHRY and CDR2 SYGVKD. The CDR3 sequence is 15 residues long. The CDR3 reads CAISERGGDTGELFF.

J is TRBJ1-3 and V is TRBV4-2; TCRdb proposes TRBD1, but this gene call is untestable without DNA. CDR1 and CDR2 (germline): LGHNA, YNFKEQ. This CDR3 contains 17 residues. The CDR3 region is CASSQDNTGRSGNTIYF.

The chain recombines TRBV18 with TRBJ2-5; TCRdb returns TRBD1, unconfirmable since there is no DNA. CDR3 length: 13 residues. CDR1 and CDR2 (germline): KGHSH, LQKENI. CDR3 region: CASSDSLRETQYF.

The genes are TRBV30 and TRBJ1-4; no DNA is available, so the TRBD1 call from TCRdb remains unchecked. This CDR3 is built from 14 residues. Germline CDR1 is GTSNPN and CDR2 is SVGIG (reference sequence). CDR3: CAWSVNRDFRKLFF.

V is TRBV6-2 or TRBV6-3 and J is TRBJ1-6. Germline V CDR1 and CDR2: MNHEY, SVGEGT. CDR3 length equals 14 residues. CDR3 amino acids: CASSYMRPDSPLHF.

This sequence joins TRBV27 and TRBJ2-7; TCRdb names TRBD1, which stays unverified in the absence of DNA. There are 12 residues in the CDR3. CDR1 and CDR2 (germline): MNHEY, SMNVEV (reference sequence). This CDR3 reads CASRDRTYEQYF.

The V gene is TRBV5-1, the J gene TRBJ2-1; TCRdb gives TRBD2 as the D gene, but with no DNA this cannot be confirmed. Germline CDR1 reads SGHRS; CDR2 reads YFSETQ. CDR3 length: 15 amino acids. The CDR3 protein is CAGSLLAGGANEQFF.